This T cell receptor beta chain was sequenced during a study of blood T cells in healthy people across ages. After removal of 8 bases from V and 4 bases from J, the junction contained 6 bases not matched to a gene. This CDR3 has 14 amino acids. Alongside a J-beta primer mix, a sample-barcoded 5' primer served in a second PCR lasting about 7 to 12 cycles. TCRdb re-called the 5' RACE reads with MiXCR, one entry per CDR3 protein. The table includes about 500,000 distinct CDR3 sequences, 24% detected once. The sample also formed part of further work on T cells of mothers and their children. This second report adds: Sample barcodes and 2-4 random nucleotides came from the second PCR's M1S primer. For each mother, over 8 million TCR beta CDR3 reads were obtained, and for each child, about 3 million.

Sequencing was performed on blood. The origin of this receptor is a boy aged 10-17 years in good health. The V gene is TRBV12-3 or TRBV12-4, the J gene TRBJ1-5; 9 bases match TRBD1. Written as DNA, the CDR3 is TGTGCCAGCGGACCGGGACAGGGTAATCAGCCCCAGCATTTT. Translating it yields CASGPGQGNQPQHF.